This T cell receptor (beta chain) was sequenced in a study of T cells expressing NK-cell markers. The overall study: The TCR beta repertoires were obtained from sorted CD3+CD56+NKG2C+, CD3+CD56+NKG2C- and CD3+CD56-NKG2C+ T cells. General study findings and limits: As a fraction of CD8+ T cells, dominant NKG2C+ clonotypes reached about 1.0-7.5% in a handful of donors. There remained a lack of clarity about HCMV specificity of expanded NKG2C+ T cell clones.

Per the germline V gene, CDR1 is SGHTA and CDR2 is FQGTGA. The CDR3 consists of 14 residues. Concerning this clonotype itself: Its antigen is not known.

Scientists made TCR beta cDNA using 5'RACE template switching with UMIs. TCRdb re-called the 5' RACE reads; every CDR3 protein appears as one record, without DNA. The sample has under 200,000 distinct CDR3 sequences. Sequencing was carried out using blood T cells: a sorted CD56 or NKG2C T cell subset, CD4+ or CD8+ T cells, or bulk PBMC T cells (not recorded which). The receptor comes from a woman between 18 and 75 years old in good health. The chain couples TRBV7-3 to TRBJ2-7; TCRdb selects TRBD2, and the lack of DNA leaves this call unchecked. CDR3 residues: CASSFRAGGHEQYF.